This T cell receptor (beta chain) was obtained from a study of T cells expressing NK-cell markers (dated by TCRdb to between 2020 and 2021). The study in broad terms: TCR beta-chain repertoires were profiled in sorted CD3+CD56+NKG2C+, CD3+CD56+NKG2C- and CD3+CD56-NKG2C+ T-cell subsets from seven or eight donors. Seven of the eight sequenced donors were HCMV-seropositive and one was HCMV-seronegative. All eight donors whose samples were sequenced were randomly selected healthy volunteers, three of them men and five women. Illumina HiSeq 2000/2500, MiSeq or NextSeq was used to sequence libraries as 2 x 150 bp reads.

On this clonotype: The antigen it binds to is not known.

To determine HCMV serostatus, a commercial ELISA kit was used to detect HCMV-specific IgG in serum. Ficoll density gradient centrifugation was used to isolate peripheral blood mononuclear cells from blood. From cysteine to phenylalanine, the CDR3 is 16 amino acids long. No DNA sequence was recorded. The germline V gene gives CDR1 as SGHRS and CDR2 as YFSETQ. Instrument used: Illumina HiSeq 2000. TCR beta cDNA libraries were made by 5'RACE template switching that added a universal primer site and unique molecular identifiers. Priming for cDNA synthesis came from the TCR beta constant segment, and two successive PCR amplification steps followed. The original pipeline was this. Reads were demultiplexed and grouped by UMI with MIGEC, and clonotypes were assembled and quantified with MiTCR. Only TCR cDNA sequences supported by at least two reads were kept to exclude erroneous sequences. Downstream repertoire analysis used the tcR package, and clonotypes were matched across fractions by CDR3 nucleotide sequence plus V segment. VDJmatch was used to annotate antigen specificity against VDJdb, with one amino acid substitution in CDR3 allowed. After reprocessing by TCRdb, each CDR3 protein sequence is one entry, and no DNA is given. The V and J calls were not made by the authors but by TCRdb's processing. The sample table on file contains roughly 430,000 distinct CDR3 sequences. The ten top clones hold roughly 7.2% of the sample.

Here is what the overall study found, with its caveats: Those dominant clonotypes were again the most abundant among CD3+CD56-NKG2C+ cells in four donors, at about 25-60.1%. For several donors, the dominant CD3+CD56+NKG2C+ clonotypes were among the top 10 CD8+ clonotypes and accounted for roughly 1.0-8% of CD8+ T cells. Whether the expanded NKG2C-expressing T cell clones were specific for HCMV antigens was left unclear.

The rearranged chain carries TRBV5-1 and TRBJ2-5; TCRdb's D call of TRBD1 is untestable without DNA. Sequenced input: blood T cells: a sorted CD56 or NKG2C T cell subset, CD4+ or CD8+ T cells, or bulk PBMC T cells (not recorded which). The clonotype originates from a woman between 18 and 70 years old in good health. The CDR3 amino acid sequence is: CASSLLRTGAKETQYF. The reference TRBV5-1 and TRBJ2-5 proteins fill in what lies around the CDR3, so the full variable domain reads KAGVTQTPRYLIKTRGQQVTLSCSPISGHRSVSWYQQTPGQGLQFLFEYFSETQRNKGNFPGRFSGRQFSNSRSEMNVSTLELGDSALYLCASSLLRTGAKETQYFGPGTRLLVL.